This TCR beta chain was found in a study of T cell responses to AZD1222 COVID-19 vaccine. CDR1 and CDR2 (germline): SGHRS, YFSETQ. V gave up 4 bases and J gave up 7 bases; unmatched junction bases: 12. The CDR3 runs 17 residues. Study findings and constraints: None of the repertoires were sampled until the peak T cell response had passed. Distributed over spike, vaccine-associated CD4 TCRs predominated at 160-218 and 743-854. Donors were chiefly white British, with a greater number of females, and clonal diversity was perhaps underestimated. Increases in Spike-specific TCR breadth and depth were seen after two AZD1222 doses.

As to this clone: What it binds is not known.

TCRdb's copy holds only in-frame clones and misses some; the assay was immunoSEQ multiplex PCR. The table lists around 120,000 clones, 92% of them singletons. This clonotype originated in an adult in good health. This chain links TRBV5-1 with TRBJ2-1; TRBD2 agrees at 12 bases. The sequenced sample was peripheral blood, obtained on day 0 of AZD1222 vaccination. CDR3 sequence: CASSPRGASGGANEQFF. CDR3 bases: TGCGCCAGCAGCCCGAGGGGGGCTAGCGGGGGGGCGAATGAGCAGTTCTTC. The full variable domain, completed using reference TRBV5-1 and TRBJ2-1, is KAGVTQTPRYLIKTRGQQVTLSCSPISGHRSVSWYQQTPGQGLQFLFEYFSETQRNKGNFPGRFSGRQFSNSRSEMNVSTLELGDSALYLCASSPRGASGGANEQFFGPGTRLTVL.